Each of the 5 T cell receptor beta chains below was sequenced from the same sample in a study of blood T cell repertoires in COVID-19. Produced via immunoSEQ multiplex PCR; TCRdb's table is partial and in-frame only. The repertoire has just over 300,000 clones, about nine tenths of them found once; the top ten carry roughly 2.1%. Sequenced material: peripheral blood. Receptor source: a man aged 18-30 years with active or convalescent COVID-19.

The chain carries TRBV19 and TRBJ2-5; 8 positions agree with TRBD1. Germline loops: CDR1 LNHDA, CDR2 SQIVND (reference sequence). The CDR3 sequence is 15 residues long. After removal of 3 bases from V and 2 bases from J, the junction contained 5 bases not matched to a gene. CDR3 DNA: TGTGCCAGTAGTATTGGCGGACAGGGACAAGAGACCCAGTACTTC. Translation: CASSIGGQGQETQYF.

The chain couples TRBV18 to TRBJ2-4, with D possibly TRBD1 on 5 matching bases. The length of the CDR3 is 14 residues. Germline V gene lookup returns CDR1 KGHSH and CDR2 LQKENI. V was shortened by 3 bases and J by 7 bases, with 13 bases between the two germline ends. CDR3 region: CASSPWQGMNIQYF. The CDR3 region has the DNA TGTGCCAGCTCACCTTGGCAGGGAATGAACATTCAGTACTTC.

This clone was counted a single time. The DNA of the CDR3 is TGTGCCAGCACCGAGATGGCGGGGGCCGTCACCGGGGAGCTGTTTTTT. Its translation: CASTEMAGAVTGELFF. The J gene is TRBJ2-2, the V gene TRBV11-2; a possible D gene is TRBD2 (7 bases). V lost 7 bases and J 4 bases, leaving 19 bases between the germline ends. The CDR3 contains 16 residues. The germline CDR1 and CDR2 sequences are SGHAT and FQNNGV.

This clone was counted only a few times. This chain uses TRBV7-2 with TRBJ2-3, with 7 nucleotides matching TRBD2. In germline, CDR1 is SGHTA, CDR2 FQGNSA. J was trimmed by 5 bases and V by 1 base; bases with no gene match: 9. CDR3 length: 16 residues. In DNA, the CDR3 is TGTGCCAGCAGCTTAGAGATAACGGGGGGTTTAGATACGCAGTATTTT. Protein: CASSLEITGGLDTQYF.

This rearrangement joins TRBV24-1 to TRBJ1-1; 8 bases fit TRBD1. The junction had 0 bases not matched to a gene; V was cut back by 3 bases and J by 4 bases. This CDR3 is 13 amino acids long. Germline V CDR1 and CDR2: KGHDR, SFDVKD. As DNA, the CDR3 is TGTGCCACCAGTGATGGACAGGGCACTGAAGCTTTCTTT. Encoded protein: CATSDGQGTEAFF.